One sample yielded the 6 T cell receptor beta chains listed below, sequenced in a study of blood T cell repertoires in COVID-19. Sequenced by immunoSEQ multiplex PCR; TCRdb stores in-frame clones only, minus some. The profile shows about 140,000 clones, about 87% of them singletons. Sequenced: peripheral blood. These TCRs come from a man aged 55-75 years with active or convalescent COVID-19.

The chain carries TRBV15 and TRBJ1-2; 8 nucleotides align to TRBD1. Germline-derived CDR1 and CDR2 are LNHNV and YYDKDF (reference sequence). CDR3 length equals 13 residues. V shed 4 bases and J 4 bases; nucleotides not matched to a gene: 2. The CDR3 here is CATSTTGGYGYTF. The CDR3 bases are TGTGCCACCAGCACCACAGGGGGCTATGGCTACACCTTC.

V is TRBV6-6 and J is TRBJ2-7; D remains ambiguous. The V gene's germline CDR1 is MNHNY and CDR2 SVGAGI (reference sequence). Trimming shortened V by 6 bases and J by 2 bases, and 8 bases separated the two germline ends. The CDR3 consists of 12 residues. CDR3 loop: CASSALAYEQYF. Written as DNA, the CDR3 is TGTGCCAGCAGCGCCCTAGCCTACGAGCAGTACTTC.

The chain has TRBV5-1 and TRBJ2-2, with 10 bases matching TRBD1. With V trimmed by 5 bases and J by 6 bases, 10 bases remained unmatched. Per the germline V gene, CDR1 is SGHRS and CDR2 is YFSETQ. This CDR3 has 16 amino acids. Here the CDR3 reads CASSSTGQGRPGELFF. CDR3 nucleotides: TGCGCCAGCAGTTCTACGGGACAGGGGAGGCCCGGGGAGCTGTTTTTT. The full variable domain, with the rest looked up from reference TRBV5-1 and TRBJ2-2, is KAGVTQTPRYLIKTRGQQVTLSCSPISGHRSVSWYQQTPGQGLQFLFEYFSETQRNKGNFPGRFSGRQFSNSRSEMNVSTLELGDSALYLCASSSTGQGRPGELFFGEGSRLTVL.

The chain carries TRBV10-3 and TRBJ2-7; tentative D call: TRBD2 (5 bases). Germline CDR1 ENHRY, CDR2 SYGVKD. V dropped 10 bases and J dropped 6 bases, with 16 bases sitting between them. The CDR3 sequence is 12 residues long. The chain's CDR3 is CATSGTEGEQYF. CDR3 DNA sequence: TGTGCCACCTCGGGAACAGAGGGCGAGCAGTACTTC.

Written as DNA, the CDR3 is TGTGCCAGTAGTAACCCCGGGACAGGTTTCGCCTACGAGCAGTACTTC. It specifies CASSNPGTGFAYEQYF. This chain links TRBV19 with TRBJ2-7; 8 nucleotides match TRBD1. The CDR3 consists of 16 residues. Germline V gene lookup returns CDR1 LNHDA and CDR2 SQIVND (reference sequence). Losses at the gene ends were 4 bases for V and 2 bases for J; bases not matched to a gene: 10. The complete variable domain, with remaining parts taken from reference TRBV19 and TRBJ2-7, reads DGGITQSPKYLFRKEGQNVTLSCEQNLNHDAMYWYRQDPGQGLRLIYYSQIVNDFQKGDIAEGYSVSREKKESFPLTVTSAQKNPTAFYLCASSNPGTGFAYEQYFGPGTRLTVT.

The chain combines TRBV9 with TRBJ2-7; the D is unclear. V lost 4 bases, J lost 3 bases, and 14 bases lay in between. The CDR3 runs 14 residues. Germline assignment: CDR1 SGDLS and CDR2 YYNGEE. The chain's CDR3 is CASSPRAASYEQYF. CDR3 coding DNA: TGTGCCAGCAGCCCCCGCGCCGCGAGCTACGAGCAGTACTTC.